Each of the 6 T cell receptor beta chains below was sequenced from the same sample in a study of tumour-infiltrating T cells in Burkitt lymphoma. Repertoires were generated with immunoSEQ multiplex PCR, while TCRdb's copy carries only in-frame clones and drops some. Here the sample spans 6,400 or so clones, roughly 15% being singletons. The sample taken for sequencing was tumor tissue. The receptors were sampled from a human donor with diffuse large B-cell lymphoma.

This clone has only a few counts. The chain is built from TRBV6-5 and TRBJ1-5; D may be TRBD1 (5 bases). The CDR3 has 15 residues. Germline lookup yields CDR1 MNHEY and CDR2 SVGAGI. Trimming cost V 6 bases and J 3 bases, with 15 bases left between them. CDR3 nucleotide sequence: TGTGCCAGCAGCCACGGGACGGACTTCAATCAGCCCCAGCATTTT. It is translated as CASSHGTDFNQPQHF.

In this sample, this clone turned up a few times. This chain links TRBV30 with TRBJ1-5, with 8 nucleotides matching TRBD1. Germline trimming cut 5 bases from V and 5 bases from J; bases unmatched to any gene: 8. The CDR3 is 14 amino acids. CDR1 and CDR2 from the germline V gene are GTSNPN and SVGIG (reference sequence). The CDR3: CAWSIQGADQPQHF. The DNA for the CDR3 is TGTGCCTGGTCGATTCAGGGGGCGGATCAGCCCCAGCATTTT.

This clone was observed a handful of times. V is TRBV5-3 and J is TRBJ2-7; no reliable D call. TRBV5-3 is an open reading frame, and its role is uncertain. This CDR3 contains 13 residues. The V end lost 3 bases, the J end lost 3 bases, and 10 bases lay between the germline ends. The CDR3 loop is CARSSNSIYEQYF. Here the CDR3 DNA reads TGTGCCAGAAGCTCTAACAGTATCTACGAGCAGTACTTC.

This chain links TRBV25-1 with TRBJ1-3, with D unclear. The germline CDR1 and CDR2 sequences are MGHDK and SYGVNS. The V end was cut by 7 bases, the J end by 1 base, with 14 bases between. The CDR3 spans 15 residues. The CDR3 region is CASKSATWSGNTIYF. Here the CDR3 DNA reads TGTGCCAGCAAGTCGGCGACGTGGTCTGGAAACACCATATATTTT.

The sample holds a few counts of this clone. V usage is TRBV5-4 and J usage is TRBJ2-3, with D unresolved. Trimming cost V 0 bases and J 0 bases, with 8 bases left between them. CDR1 SGHNT and CDR2 YYREEE come from the germline V gene (reference sequence). The CDR3 is 15 residues long. Here the CDR3 DNA reads TGTGCCAGCAGCTTGGATAGACAAAGCACAGATACGCAGTATTTT. Its translation: CASSLDRQSTDTQYF.

A word on this clone: The sample holds other DNA sequences that translate to the same CDR3. The chain carries TRBV6-5 and TRBJ2-3, with D unclear. Germline loops: CDR1 MNHEY, CDR2 SVGAGI. This CDR3 is built from 15 residues. V gave up 0 bases and J gave up 0 bases, with 7 bases separating them. The CDR3, as DNA: TGTGCCAGCAGTTACTCTGGCCTTAGCACAGATACGCAGTATTTT. This gives the protein CASSYSGLSTDTQYF.